This passage covers 14 T cell receptor beta chains from one sample sequenced in a study of T cell clonality in common variable immunodeficiency. Findings and limits, study-wide: Reportedly, TCR beta sequences from common variable immunodeficiency showed fewer deletions and N-nucleotide insertions.

No antigen has been assigned to these receptors. Here immunoSEQ multiplex PCR was the method, and the copy in TCRdb shows in-frame clones only, minus some. Observed in the sample are 14,000 or so clones, none of them singletons. Sample: peripheral blood mononuclear cells. Receptors were obtained from a human donor with common variable immunodeficiency.

In its sample, this clone was seen a few times. The missing CDR3 end, 3 residues past where the read stops, is filled in from the germline J gene. J is TRBJ2-5 and V is TRBV19; a possible D gene is TRBD1 (6 bases). The CDR3 has 14 amino acids. Trimming removed 5 bases at V and 5 bases at J, with 15 bases between. The germline gives CDR1 LNHDA, CDR2 SQIVND (reference sequence). Here the CDR3 reads CASSSNRDWETQYF. CDR3 DNA, as far as it was read: TGTGCCAGTAGTTCAAACAGGGATTGGGAGACC.

This clone has just a few counts. Sequencing ends 3 residues short of the CDR3 end; the germline J gene provides the rest. The chain couples TRBV19 to TRBJ1-4; 12 positions agree with TRBD1. The CDR3 length is 17 residues. The V gene's germline CDR1 is LNHDA and CDR2 SQIVND (reference sequence). V lost 8 bases to trimming and J lost 7 bases; unmatched junction nucleotides: 14. The CDR3 DNA, read in part, is TGTGCCAGTCGACAGCCGGGACAGGGGGCGCGAGGTGAAAAA. Amino acid sequence: CASRQPGQGARGEK. The CDR3, in full, reads CASRQPGQGARGEKLFF.

This clone rates as large (0.1 to 1%). Read coverage stops 3 residues before the CDR3 terminus; the germline J gene supplies the remainder. The rearrangement joins TRBV5-4 to TRBJ1-1; TRBD1 is a possible D gene (5 bases). Germline CDR1 reads SGHNT; CDR2 reads YYREEE (reference sequence). Trimming stripped 0 bases from V and 6 bases from J, with 15 bases between. There are 15 residues in the CDR3. This CDR3 reads CASSLGYRYGSEAFF. The sequenced CDR3 bases are TGTGCCAGCAGCTTGGGGTACAGGTATGGTTCTGAA.

This clone occurred many times. The read gets to within 3 residues of the CDR3 end, and the germline J gene fills in the rest. This chain uses TRBV29-1 with TRBJ2-1; 12 nucleotides match TRBD1. The CDR3 is 14 amino acids. V trimming: 4 bases; J trimming: 7 bases; junction bases outside the gene matches: 5. Germline V lookup: CDR1 SQVTM, CDR2 ANQGSEA. CDR3 bases read: TGCAGCGTTGCCGGGGGACAGGGGGCTAATGAG. Amino acids: CSVAGGQGANE. The complete CDR3 protein is CSVAGGQGANEQFF.

This clone was seen more than once but under ten times. From the germline J gene comes the end of the CDR3, since the read stops 3 residues before it. The chain uses TRBV7-2 and TRBJ2-3, with D possibly TRBD2 on 5 matching bases. Germline assignment: CDR1 SGHTA and CDR2 FQGNSA. The CDR3 runs 14 residues. Trimming took 3 bases from V and 4 from J, leaving 11 bases between them. The CDR3 DNA, read in part, is TGTGCCAGCAGCTTGAGGGTAGCGCCAGATACG. Protein: CASSLRVAPDT. From start to end, the CDR3 is CASSLRVAPDTQYF.

This clone has just a few counts. The read stops 3 residues short of the end of the CDR3; the missing end is completed from the germline J gene. V and J are TRBV7-9 and TRBJ2-2; D ambiguous. Germline V gene data show CDR1 as SEHNR and CDR2 as FQNEAQ (reference sequence). Trimming took off 1 base at V and 3 bases at J, with 6 bases between the two ends. The CDR3 has 14 amino acids. The covered CDR3 bases are TGTGCCAGCAGCTTAGACGGTTACACCGGGGAG. Protein: CASSLDGYTGE. The whole CDR3 protein reads CASSLDGYTGELFF.

This clone has a handful of counts. The CDR3 sequence is CASSESLAGGPQETQYF. CDR3 DNA (partial): TGTGCCAGCAGTGAATCACTAGCGGGGGGGCCACAAGAGACC. This chain links TRBV2 with TRBJ2-5; 13 bases line up with TRBD2. Sequencing ends 3 residues short of the CDR3 end; the germline J gene provides the rest. J was trimmed by 2 bases and V by 2 bases; bases with no gene match: 5. The V gene's germline CDR1 is SNHLY and CDR2 FYNNEI. There are 17 residues in the CDR3.

Remarks on this clone: The observed sequence ends 3 residues before the CDR3 terminus, with the missing tail filled in from the germline J gene. V gene TRBV7-9 combines with J gene TRBJ2-7, with TRBD1 matching 9 bases. With 5 bases clipped from V and 5 bases from J, the junction kept 10 bases outside the gene matches. The CDR3 loop spans 15 amino acids. Germline values: CDR1 SEHNR, CDR2 FQNEAQ (reference sequence). The part of the CDR3 DNA that was read is TGTGCCAGCAGCCTTCCCCGGGACAGGGCCCACGAG. Amino acids: CASSLPRDRAHE. The CDR3 in its entirety is CASSLPRDRAHEQYF.

This clone was observed a handful of times. The CDR3 end is not reached by the read, which stops 3 residues before it; the germline J gene fills it in. The chain employs TRBV5-6 and TRBJ2-1; no definite D call. The CDR3 has 13 amino acids. Trimming removed 1 base from V and 9 bases from J, with 11 bases in between. The germline CDR1 and CDR2 sequences are SGHDT and YYEEEE. CDR3 bases read: TGTGCCAGCAGCTTGAATCGAGGTGTTGAG. Protein product: CASSLNRGVE. The whole CDR3 protein is CASSLNRGVEQFF.

This clone is termed medium-sized. The read gets to within 3 residues of the CDR3 end, and the germline J gene fills in the rest. The chain employs TRBV5-1 and TRBJ2-7; 7 bases line up with TRBD1. With 1 base clipped from V and 2 bases from J, the junction kept 6 bases outside the gene matches. The germline gives CDR1 SGHRS, CDR2 YFSETQ. The CDR3 consists of 15 residues. The CDR3 DNA, read in part, is TGCGCCAGCAGCTTGACAGGGGTTAATCCCTACGAG. Its protein is CASSLTGVNPYE. The whole CDR3 sequence is CASSLTGVNPYEQYF.

This clone was detected only a few times. The DNA ends 3 residues before the CDR3 does, and the rest of the CDR3 is filled in from the germline J gene. The J gene is TRBJ2-3, the V gene TRBV18; D possibly corresponds to TRBD2 (6 bases). In germline, CDR1 is KGHSH, CDR2 LQKENI. The V gene lost 1 base and the J gene lost 2 bases, with 10 bases spanning the gap. The CDR3 totals 15 residues. Here the CDR3 reads CASSPRPGVTDTQYF. Incomplete CDR3 DNA: TGTGCCAGCTCACCACGTCCGGGGGTCACAGATACG.

By proportion, this clone is medium-sized (0.01 to 0.1%). The covered CDR3 bases are TGCAGCGTTACGGGACAGGGGGCCTACGAG. It yields the protein CSVTGQGAYE. Given in full, the CDR3 is CSVTGQGAYEQYF. The chain links TRBV29-1 to TRBJ2-7; 11 nucleotides align to TRBD1. The CDR3 goes on 3 residues after the read ends, and that part is filled in from the germline J gene. Per the germline V gene, CDR1 is SQVTM and CDR2 is ANQGSEA. The CDR3 is 13 residues long. After removal of 5 bases from V and 2 bases from J, the junction contained 2 bases not matched to a gene.

Partial CDR3 DNA: TGTGCCAGTAGTCCCGGGCAGGGTGGGTACGAG. Translated, it gives CASSPGQGGYE. The whole CDR3 is CASSPGQGGYEQYF. The V and J genes are TRBV19 and TRBJ2-7; D is possibly TRBD1 (5 bases). Coverage ceases 3 residues before the CDR3 finishes, and the germline J gene fills in the end. The V gene's germline CDR1 is LNHDA and CDR2 SQIVND (reference sequence). The V gene lost 5 bases and the J gene lost 4 bases, with 15 bases spanning the gap. The CDR3 consists of 14 residues.

The CDR3 reads CSASRQPNEQFF. Incomplete CDR3 DNA: TGCAGTGCGAGTCGACAGCCGAATGAG. This sequence joins TRBV20-1 and TRBJ2-1, with D possibly TRBD1 on 5 matching bases. The DNA ends 3 residues before the CDR3 does, and the rest of the CDR3 is filled in from the germline J gene. V was cut by 6 bases and J by 7 bases, with 13 bases left in between. This CDR3 has 12 amino acids. Germline V gene data show CDR1 as DFQATT and CDR2 as SNEGSKA (reference sequence).